A single sample is the source of the 16 T cell receptor beta chains below, sequenced in a study of tumor and adjacent non-tumor tissue in lung cancer. This sample's RNA came from whole unsorted tissue. TCRbeta libraries were built with three rounds of nested PCR, modified from ARM-PCR. From the multiplex PCR reads, TCRdb called clonotypes with MiXCR, one entry per CDR3 protein. Of 100,000 to 150,000 distinct CDR3 sequences in the sample, over 65% are singletons; the top ten hold roughly 13%. Sequencing was done on a sample of lung tumor tissue. Every receptor here comes from a man between 25 and 39 years old with non-small cell lung cancer.

As to this clonotype: Given a much more abundant clone one base away, this may be a read error. The CDR3 sequence: CGATTGNPSGANVLTF. The DNA of the CDR3 is TGCGGTGCTACGACAGGAAACCCCTCTGGGGCCAACGTCCTGACTTTC. The genes are TRBV20-1 and TRBJ2-6, with D possibly matching TRBD1 (6 bases). Per the germline V gene, CDR1 is DFQATT and CDR2 is SNEGSKA (reference sequence). This CDR3 spans 16 amino acids.

About this clonotype: At one of its ends the junction is not consistent with the germline gene, which may arise from a read error. The rearrangement uses TRBV20-1 and TRBJ1-1; 9 nucleotides align to TRBD1. The length of the CDR3 is 19 residues. Germline V gives CDR1 DFQATT, CDR2 SNEGSKA (reference sequence). The CDR3, as DNA: TGCAGTGCTATACAGGGGGCGAGGTTTTCTAAATTCCAGAACACTGAAGCTATCTTT. Its translation is CSAIQGARFSKFQNTEAIF.

Details on this clonotype: The CDR3 end shows no conserved phenylalanine or tryptophan, and so a read error is likely. No DNA is shown, since the ends of the CDR3 on it are uncertain; the CDR3 is the one TCRdb lists. The chain combines TRBV11-3 with TRBJ1-2. Per the germline V gene, CDR1 is SGHNT and CDR2 is YENEEA. Inclusive of both ends, the CDR3 amounts to 14 amino acids. The CDR3 loop reads CTSSLGPRAYGYTC.

Concerning this clonotype itself: This may be a read error: a much more frequent sequence differs by one nucleotide. J is TRBJ2-1 and V is TRBV13, with 7 bases identical to TRBD2. The CDR3 totals 15 residues. The V segment lost 3 bases and the J segment 7 bases; nucleotides outside the gene matches: 9. Germline CDR1 PRHDT, CDR2 FYEKMQ (reference sequence). The DNA of the CDR3 is TGTGCCAGCAGCTTTCTTACTAGCGTGGGTAATGAGCAGTTCTTC. The encoded protein is CASSFLTSVGNEQFF.

This clonotype occurred once. Its ends do not fully match the called genes, so a read error is possible. The chain has TRBV6-2 or TRBV6-3 and TRBJ2-6, with 8 bases fitting TRBD1. The CDR3 length is 15 residues. The germline gives CDR1 MNHEY, CDR2 SVGEGT. This CDR3 reads CASSPRGLGASVPTF. The CDR3 coding sequence is TGTGCCAGCAGTCCCAGGGGGCTTGGGGCCAGCGTCCCGACTTTC.

The V call is TRBV29-1, the J call TRBJ2-7; the D gene could be TRBD1 or TRBD2 (6 bases each). With 1 base removed from V and 7 bases from J, the gap between germline ends came to 32 bases. This CDR3 region has 19 residues. The germline gives CDR1 SQVTM, CDR2 ANQGSEA. The CDR3 DNA follows: TGCAGCGTTGAAGGTGGCGCTGGGGCTGGACAGCGGGCGTCGGGTGAGCAGTACTTC. Its translation is CSVEGGAGAGQRASGEQYF.

Remarks on this clonotype: An end of the junction does not agree with germline; a read error may underlie this. The J gene is TRBJ1-1, the V gene TRBV12-3 or TRBV12-4; D might be TRBD1 (5 bases). CDR3 length: 12 residues. The CDR3 DNA is TGCGCCAGCAGTCTAGGGACGGCTGAAGCTTCCTTT. Protein: CASSLGTAEASF.

Turning to this clonotype: This may arise from a read error, as a much more abundant clone is one base away. The chain couples TRBV5-4 to TRBJ2-1, with 11 bases that match TRBD2. The germline V gene encodes CDR1 SGHNT and CDR2 YYREEE (reference sequence). The CDR3 covers 16 residues. CDR3 region: CAGSLAITSGGNEQFF. In DNA form, the CDR3 reads TGTGCCGGCAGCTTGGCCATAACTAGCGGGGGAAATGAGCAGTTCTTC.

This clonotype was seen many times. J is TRBJ1-4 and V is TRBV12-3 or TRBV12-4; D not resolved. There are 16 residues in the CDR3. Trimming took off 8 bases at V and 0 bases at J, with 16 bases between the two ends. The CDR3 reads CASGYIIGATNEKLFF. DNA of the CDR3: TGTGCCAGCGGATATATAATCGGAGCAACTAATGAAAAACTGTTTTTT.

This clonotype was seen a handful of times. Its ends do not fully match the called genes, so a read error is possible. This chain connects TRBV6-5 to TRBJ2-3, with D possibly called TRBD1 or TRBD2 (5 bases each). This CDR3 spans 15 amino acids. Germline V gene data show CDR1 as MNHEY and CDR2 as SVGAGI. The CDR3 is CASRKEVGRTYTQYF. The CDR3 DNA follows: TGTGCCAGCAGAAAAGAGGTGGGACGCACATATACGCAGTATTTT.

Regarding this clonotype: With a much larger clone just one base away, this may be a read error. This chain links TRBV6-2 or TRBV6-3 with TRBJ2-4; TRBD2 agrees at 10 bases. Germline V gene lookup returns CDR1 MNHEY and CDR2 SVGEGT. CDR3 length: 17 residues. CDR3 nucleotides: TGTGCCAGCAGTCACTCCACTAGCGGGATAGCCAAAAACATTCAGTACTTC. Residues: CASSHSTSGIAKNIQYF.

As concerns this clonotype: A much bigger clone sits one base away, suggesting this may be a read error. The chain uses TRBV7-9 and TRBJ1-2; tentatively, D is TRBD1 (5 bases). The CDR3 length is 13 residues. Germline V gives CDR1 SEHNR, CDR2 FQNEAQ (reference sequence). The CDR3 region is CASSFGAAYGCTF. For the CDR3, the DNA is TGTGCCAGCAGCTTCGGGGCAGCTTATGGCTGCACCTTC.

This clonotype was seen a handful of times. In this CDR3 the conserved last residue, phenylalanine or tryptophan, is missing, so a read error is likely. This rearrangement joins TRBV11-2 to TRBJ2-3; 8 bases align to TRBD2. This CDR3 has 14 amino acids. Germline CDR1 is SGHAT and CDR2 is FQNNGV. The CDR3 sequence is CASSFRLATDTQYL. The DNA for the CDR3 is TGTGCCAGTAGCTTTAGACTAGCGACAGATACGCAGTATTTA.

On this clonotype: With a much larger clone just one base away, this may be a read error. The J gene is TRBJ2-7, the V gene TRBV6-2 or TRBV6-3; no clear D gene. The CDR3 sequence is 16 residues long. CDR1 and CDR2 from the germline V gene are MNHEY and SVGEGT. CDR3 in amino acids: CASGYSIWTGSYEQYF. The CDR3 DNA reads as TGTGCCAGCGGTTATAGTATTTGGACCGGTTCCTACGAGCAGTACTTC.

This clonotype turned up a few times. This may come from a read error, since a much larger clone is one base off. The CDR3 protein is CSARRRSSLLAYF. For the CDR3, the DNA is TGCAGTGCTAGAAGGCGGTCCAGCCTACTTGCGTACTTC. V and J are TRBV20-1 and TRBJ2-5; D is undetermined. Trimming stripped 2 bases from V and 13 bases from J, with 20 bases between. Germline values: CDR1 DFQATT, CDR2 SNEGSKA (reference sequence). The CDR3 is 13 residues long.

For this clonotype: A much larger clone differs from this one at a single base, so this may be a read error. The rearrangement joins TRBV10-3 to TRBJ2-3; D is unresolved. Germline V gives CDR1 ENHRY, CDR2 SYGVKD. The CDR3 totals 13 residues. CDR3 residues: CVISEFGADTQYF. The CDR3 DNA sequence: TGTGTCATCAGTGAATTCGGTGCAGATACGCAGTATTTT.